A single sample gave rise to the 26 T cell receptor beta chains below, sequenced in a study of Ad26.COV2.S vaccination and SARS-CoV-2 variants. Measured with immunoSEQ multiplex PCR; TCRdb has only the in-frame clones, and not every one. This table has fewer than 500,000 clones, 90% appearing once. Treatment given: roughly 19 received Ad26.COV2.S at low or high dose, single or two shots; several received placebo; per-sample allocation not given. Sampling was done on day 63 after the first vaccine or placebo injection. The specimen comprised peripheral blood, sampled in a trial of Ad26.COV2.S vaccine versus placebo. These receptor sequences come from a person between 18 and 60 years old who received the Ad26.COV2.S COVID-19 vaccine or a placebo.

CDR3 amino acids: CASSSFHTRFQVTDTQYF. CDR3 nucleotides: TGTGCCAGCAGCTCATTCCACACTCGATTCCAGGTCACAGATACGCAGTATTTT. This rearrangement joins TRBV5-6 to TRBJ2-3; D is uncertain. Germline CDR1 SGHDT, CDR2 YYEEEE. This CDR3 has 18 residues. V dropped 3 bases and J dropped 2 bases, with 22 bases sitting between them.

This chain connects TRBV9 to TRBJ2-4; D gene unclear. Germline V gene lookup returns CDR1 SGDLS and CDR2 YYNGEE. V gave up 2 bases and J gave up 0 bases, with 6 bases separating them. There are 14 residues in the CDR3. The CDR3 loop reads CASSVSLAKNIQYF. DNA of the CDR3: TGTGCCAGCAGCGTCAGTCTAGCCAAAAACATTCAGTACTTC. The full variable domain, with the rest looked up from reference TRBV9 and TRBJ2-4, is DSGVTQTPKHLITATGQRVTLRCSPRSGDLSVYWYQQSLDQGLQFLIQYYNGEERAKGNILERFSAQQFPDLHSELNLSSLELGDSALYFCASSVSLAKNIQYFGAGTRLSVL.

The CDR3 DNA sequence: TGTGCCAGCAGTTCACCCGGGACAGGGACCCGCGAGCAGTACTTC. This translates into CASSSPGTGTREQYF. The V call is TRBV28, the J call TRBJ2-7; 9 bases agree with TRBD1. Germline CDR1 MDHEN, CDR2 SYDVKM. This CDR3 spans 15 amino acids. After removal of 4 bases from V and 6 bases from J, the junction contained 10 bases not matched to a gene.

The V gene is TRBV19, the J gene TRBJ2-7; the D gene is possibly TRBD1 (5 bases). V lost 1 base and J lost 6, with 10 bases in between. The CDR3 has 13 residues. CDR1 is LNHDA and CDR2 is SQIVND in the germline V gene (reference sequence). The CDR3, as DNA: TGTGCCAGTAGTATAGCAGGGTCAGGCGAGCAGTACTTC. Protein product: CASSIAGSGEQYF.

The CDR3 loop is CASSGKGTGQETQYF. Here the CDR3 DNA reads TGTGCCAGCAGCGGGAAGGGGACAGGCCAAGAGACCCAGTACTTC. The chain couples TRBV5-6 to TRBJ2-5, with 8 nucleotides matching TRBD1. With 4 bases clipped from V and 1 base from J, the junction kept 6 bases outside the gene matches. From germline, CDR1 is SGHDT and CDR2 YYEEEE. The CDR3 totals 15 residues.

The chain's CDR3 is CASSQEGAGGTSGANVLTF. The CDR3 coding sequence is TGTGCCAGCAGCCAAGAAGGGGCCGGGGGAACCTCTGGGGCCAACGTCCTGACTTTC. The chain is built from TRBV14 and TRBJ2-6, with TRBD2 as a possible D gene (6 bases). Looked up from germline, CDR1 is SGHDN and CDR2 is FVKESK. The CDR3 is 19 amino acids. The V end was cut by 0 bases, the J end by 0 bases, with 15 bases between.

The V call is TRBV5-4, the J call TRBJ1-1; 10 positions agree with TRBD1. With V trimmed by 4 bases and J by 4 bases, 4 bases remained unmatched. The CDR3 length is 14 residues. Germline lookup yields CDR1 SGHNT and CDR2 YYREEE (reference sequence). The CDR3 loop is CASSVDRGITEAFF. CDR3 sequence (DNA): TGTGCCAGCAGCGTGGACAGGGGGATCACTGAAGCTTTCTTT.

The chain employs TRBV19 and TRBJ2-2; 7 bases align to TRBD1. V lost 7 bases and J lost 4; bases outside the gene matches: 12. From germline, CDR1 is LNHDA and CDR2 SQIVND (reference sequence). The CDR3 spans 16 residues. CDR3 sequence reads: CASTQSRQGPTGELFF. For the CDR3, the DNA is TGTGCCAGTACCCAATCCCGACAGGGACCCACCGGGGAGCTGTTTTTT. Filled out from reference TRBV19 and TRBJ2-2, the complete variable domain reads DGGITQSPKYLFRKEGQNVTLSCEQNLNHDAMYWYRQDPGQGLRLIYYSQIVNDFQKGDIAEGYSVSREKKESFPLTVTSAQKNPTAFYLCASTQSRQGPTGELFFGEGSRLTVL.

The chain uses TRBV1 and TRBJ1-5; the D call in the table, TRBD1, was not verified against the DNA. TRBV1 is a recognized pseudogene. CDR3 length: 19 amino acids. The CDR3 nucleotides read TGCACCAGCAGCCAAGATCTAGGGACAGGGGGCGAAATCTGTCAGCCCCAGCATTTT. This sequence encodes CTSSQDLGTGGEICQPQHF.

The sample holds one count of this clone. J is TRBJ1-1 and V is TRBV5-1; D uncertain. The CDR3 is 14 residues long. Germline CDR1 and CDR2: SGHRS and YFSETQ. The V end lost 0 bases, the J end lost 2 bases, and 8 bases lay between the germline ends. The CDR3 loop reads CASSLGRSNTEAFF. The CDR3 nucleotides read TGCGCCAGCAGCTTGGGCAGGAGTAACACTGAAGCTTTCTTT.

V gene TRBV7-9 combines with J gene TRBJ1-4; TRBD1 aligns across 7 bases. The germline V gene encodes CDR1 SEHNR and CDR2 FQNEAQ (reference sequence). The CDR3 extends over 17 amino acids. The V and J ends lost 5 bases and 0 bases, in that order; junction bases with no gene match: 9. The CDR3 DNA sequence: TGTGCCAGCAGCCCGGGACAGACACTAACAACTAATGAAAAACTGTTTTTT. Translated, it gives CASSPGQTLTTNEKLFF. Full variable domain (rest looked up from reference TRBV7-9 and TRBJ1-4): DTGVSQNPRHKITKRGQNVTFRCDPISEHNRLYWYRQTLGQGPEFLTYFQNEAQLEKSRLLSDRFSAERPKGSFSTLEIQRTEQGDSAMYLCASSPGQTLTTNEKLFFGSGTQLSVL.

CDR3 in amino acids: CATSGGFGEQFF. The DNA of the CDR3 is TGTGCCACCAGTGGAGGGTTTGGTGAGCAGTTCTTC. The chain uses TRBV24-1 and TRBJ2-1; D is possibly TRBD2 (5 bases). V lost 5 bases to trimming and J lost 9 bases, with 10 bases between them. The germline V gene encodes CDR1 KGHDR and CDR2 SFDVKD. CDR3 size: 12 residues.

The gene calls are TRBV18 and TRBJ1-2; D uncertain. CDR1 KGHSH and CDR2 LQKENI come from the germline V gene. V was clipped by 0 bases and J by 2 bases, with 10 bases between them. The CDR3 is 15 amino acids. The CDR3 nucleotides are TGTGCCAGCTCACCACCATCCCACCCCAACTATGGCTACACCTTC. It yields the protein CASSPPSHPNYGYTF.

This CDR3 is CASSRSYNEQFF. CDR3 coding DNA: TGTGCCAGCAGTCGCTCCTACAATGAGCAGTTCTTC. V gene TRBV6-5 combines with J gene TRBJ2-1, with D uncertain. Germline V gene data show CDR1 as MNHEY and CDR2 as SVGAGI. V shed 5 bases and J shed 0 bases, with 2 bases lying between them. The CDR3 loop spans 12 amino acids.

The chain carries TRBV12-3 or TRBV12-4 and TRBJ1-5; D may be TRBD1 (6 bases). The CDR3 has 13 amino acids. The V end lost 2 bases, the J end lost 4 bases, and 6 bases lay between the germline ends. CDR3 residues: CASSLQGNQPQHF. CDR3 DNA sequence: TGTGCCAGCAGTTTACAGGGGAATCAGCCCCAGCATTTT.

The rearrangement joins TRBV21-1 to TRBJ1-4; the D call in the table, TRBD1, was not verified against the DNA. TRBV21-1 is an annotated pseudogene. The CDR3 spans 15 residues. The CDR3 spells CASSLPDRSHEKLFF. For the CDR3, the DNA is TGTGCCAGCAGCTTACCCGACAGGTCCCATGAAAAACTGTTTTTT.

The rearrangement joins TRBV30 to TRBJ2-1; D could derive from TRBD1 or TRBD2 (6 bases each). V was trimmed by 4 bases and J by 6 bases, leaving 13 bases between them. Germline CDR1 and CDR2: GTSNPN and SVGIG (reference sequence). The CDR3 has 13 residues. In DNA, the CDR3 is TGTGCCTGGAACGGACAGCGGGTCAATGAGCAGTTCTTC. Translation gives CAWNGQRVNEQFF.

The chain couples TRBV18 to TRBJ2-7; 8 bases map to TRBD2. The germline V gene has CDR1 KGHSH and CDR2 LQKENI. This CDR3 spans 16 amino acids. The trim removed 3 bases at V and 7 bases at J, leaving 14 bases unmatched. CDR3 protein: CASSPPGGGTYGEQYF. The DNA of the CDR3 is TGTGCCAGCTCACCCCCCGGGGGGGGAACCTACGGGGAGCAGTACTTC.

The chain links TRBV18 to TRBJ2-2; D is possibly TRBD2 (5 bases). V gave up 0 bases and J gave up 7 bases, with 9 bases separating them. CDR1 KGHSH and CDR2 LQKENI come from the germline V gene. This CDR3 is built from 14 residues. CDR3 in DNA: TGTGCCAGCTCACCACCGAGAGGGAGCGGGGAGCTGTTTTTT. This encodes CASSPPRGSGELFF.

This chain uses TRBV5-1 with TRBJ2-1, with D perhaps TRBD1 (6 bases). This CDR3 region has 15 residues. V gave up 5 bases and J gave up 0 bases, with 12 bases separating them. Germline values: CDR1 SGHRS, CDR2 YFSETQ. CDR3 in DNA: TGCGCCAGCAGAACTGACAGGCGCTCCTACAATGAGCAGTTCTTC. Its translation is CASRTDRRSYNEQFF.

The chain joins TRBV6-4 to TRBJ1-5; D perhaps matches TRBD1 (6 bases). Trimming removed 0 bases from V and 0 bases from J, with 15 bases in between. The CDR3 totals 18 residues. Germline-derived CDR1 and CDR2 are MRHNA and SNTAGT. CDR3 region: CASSDSRGPIYSNQPQHF. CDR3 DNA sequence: TGTGCCAGCAGTGACTCTCGGGGGCCTATCTATAGCAATCAGCCCCAGCATTTT.

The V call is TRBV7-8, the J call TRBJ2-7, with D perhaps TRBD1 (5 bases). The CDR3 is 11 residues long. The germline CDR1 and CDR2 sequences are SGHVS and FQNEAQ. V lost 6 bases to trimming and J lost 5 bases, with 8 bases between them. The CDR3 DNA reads TGTGCCAGCAGTACCAGGGACGAGCAGTACTTC. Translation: CASSTRDEQYF.

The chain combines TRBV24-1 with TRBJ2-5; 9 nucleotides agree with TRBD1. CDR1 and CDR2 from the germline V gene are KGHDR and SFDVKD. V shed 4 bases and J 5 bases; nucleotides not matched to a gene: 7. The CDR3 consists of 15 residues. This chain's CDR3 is CATSDPGQGVETQYF. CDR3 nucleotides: TGTGCCACCAGTGACCCGGGACAGGGAGTGGAGACCCAGTACTTC.

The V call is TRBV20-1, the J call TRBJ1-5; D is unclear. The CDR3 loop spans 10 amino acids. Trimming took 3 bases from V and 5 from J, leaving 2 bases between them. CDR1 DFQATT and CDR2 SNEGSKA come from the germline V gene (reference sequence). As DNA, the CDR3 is TGCAGTGCTAGTCATCAGCCCCAGCATTTT. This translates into CSASHQPQHF.

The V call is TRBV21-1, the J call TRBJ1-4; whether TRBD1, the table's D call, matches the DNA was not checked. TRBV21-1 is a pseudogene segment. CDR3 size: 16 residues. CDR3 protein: CASNPWAGGLVEKLFF. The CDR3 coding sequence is TGTGCCAGCAACCCCTGGGCAGGGGGACTTGTGGAAAAACTGTTTTTT.

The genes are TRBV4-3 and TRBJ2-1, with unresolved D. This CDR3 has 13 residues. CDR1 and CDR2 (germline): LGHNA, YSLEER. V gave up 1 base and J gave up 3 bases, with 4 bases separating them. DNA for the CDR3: TGCGCCAGCAGCCAAGTCCTCTACAATGAGCAGTTCTTC. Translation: CASSQVLYNEQFF.